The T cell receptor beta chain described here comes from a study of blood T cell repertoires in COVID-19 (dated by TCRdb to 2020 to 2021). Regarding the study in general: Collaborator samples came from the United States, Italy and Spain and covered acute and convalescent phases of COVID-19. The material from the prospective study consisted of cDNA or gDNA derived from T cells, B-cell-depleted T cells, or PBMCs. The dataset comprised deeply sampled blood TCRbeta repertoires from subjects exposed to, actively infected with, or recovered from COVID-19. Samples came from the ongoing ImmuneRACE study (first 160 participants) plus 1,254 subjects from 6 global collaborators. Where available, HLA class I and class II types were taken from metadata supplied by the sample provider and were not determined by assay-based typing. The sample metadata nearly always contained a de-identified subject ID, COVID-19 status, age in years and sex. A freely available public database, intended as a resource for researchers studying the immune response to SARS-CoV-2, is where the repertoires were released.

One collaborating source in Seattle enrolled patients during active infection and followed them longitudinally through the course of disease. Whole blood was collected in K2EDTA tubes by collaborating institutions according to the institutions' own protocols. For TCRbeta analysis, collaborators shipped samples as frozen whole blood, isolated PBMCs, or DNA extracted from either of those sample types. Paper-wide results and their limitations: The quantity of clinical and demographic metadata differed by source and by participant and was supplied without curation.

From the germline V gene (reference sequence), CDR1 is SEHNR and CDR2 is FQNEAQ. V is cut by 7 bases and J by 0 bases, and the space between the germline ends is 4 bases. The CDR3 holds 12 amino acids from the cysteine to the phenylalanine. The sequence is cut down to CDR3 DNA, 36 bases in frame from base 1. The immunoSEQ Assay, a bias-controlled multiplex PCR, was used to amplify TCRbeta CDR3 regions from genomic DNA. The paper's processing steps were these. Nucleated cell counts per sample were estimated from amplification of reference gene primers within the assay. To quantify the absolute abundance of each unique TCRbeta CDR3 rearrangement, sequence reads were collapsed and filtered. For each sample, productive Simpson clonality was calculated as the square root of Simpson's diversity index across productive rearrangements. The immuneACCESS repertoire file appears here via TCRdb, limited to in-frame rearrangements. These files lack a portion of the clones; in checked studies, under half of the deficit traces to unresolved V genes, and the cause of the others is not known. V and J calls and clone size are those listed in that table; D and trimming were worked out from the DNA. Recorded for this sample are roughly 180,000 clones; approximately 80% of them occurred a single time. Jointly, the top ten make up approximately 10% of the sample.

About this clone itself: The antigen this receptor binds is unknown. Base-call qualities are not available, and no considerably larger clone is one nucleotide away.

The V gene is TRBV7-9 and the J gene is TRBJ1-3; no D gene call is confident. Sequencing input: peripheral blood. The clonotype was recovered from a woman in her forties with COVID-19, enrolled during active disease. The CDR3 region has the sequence CASTRSGNTIYF. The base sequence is TGTGCCAGCACGCGCTCTGGAAACACCATATATTTT.